This TCR beta chain was sequenced for a study of graft-versus-host responses after intestinal transplantation. Across the study: Isolated intestinal, liver-intestinal, or multivisceral transplants were what recipients had. Induction with anti-thymocyte globulin, then tacrolimus and steroids for three to four years, was given to all recipients.

Findings of the study overall: GvH clones were found in recipient marrow; some appeared first in ileum or blood. Early post-transplant HvG declines tracked with peak circulating GvH clone levels.

This CDR3 spans 15 amino acids. CDR1 and CDR2 (germline): SGDLS, YYNGEE. The V and J ends lost 4 bases and 7 bases, in that order; junction bases with no gene match: 10. Only in-frame clones appear in the TCRdb table, and some are missing; sequencing was by immunoSEQ multiplex PCR. Of tens of thousands of clones listed, approximately 87% were seen once; the top ten hold 0.35% to 0.45%. Comments on this clone: The antigen remains unidentified.

Sequencing used unstimulated CD4+ T cells sorted from spleen or lymph node cells, obtained before transplant. The source of this sequence is a human donor who was the organ donor for an intestinal transplant. V usage is TRBV9 and J usage is TRBJ2-1; TRBD2 matches at 8 bases. In nucleotides, the CDR3 is TGTGCCAGCAGCTTCGGGGGAGCGGGGGCTAATGAGCAGTTCTTC. This encodes CASSFGGAGANEQFF.